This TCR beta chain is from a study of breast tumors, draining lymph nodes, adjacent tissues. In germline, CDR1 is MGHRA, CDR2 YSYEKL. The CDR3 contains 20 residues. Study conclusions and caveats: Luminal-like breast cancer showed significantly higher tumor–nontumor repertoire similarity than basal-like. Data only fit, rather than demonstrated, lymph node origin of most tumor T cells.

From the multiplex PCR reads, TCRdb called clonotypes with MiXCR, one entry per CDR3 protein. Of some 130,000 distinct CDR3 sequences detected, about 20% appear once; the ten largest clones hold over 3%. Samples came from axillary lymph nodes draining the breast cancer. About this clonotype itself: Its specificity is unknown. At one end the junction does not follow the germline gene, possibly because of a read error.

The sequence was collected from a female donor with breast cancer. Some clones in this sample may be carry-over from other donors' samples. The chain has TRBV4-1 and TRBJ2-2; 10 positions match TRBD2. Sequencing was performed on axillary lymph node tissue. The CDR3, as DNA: TGCGCCTGCAGCCAAAATCCGGGACTAGCGAGGAAGCGGGACACCGGGGAGCTGTTTTTT. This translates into CACSQNPGLARKRDTGELFF.